The 7 T cell receptor beta chains reported below all come from one sample, sequenced in a study of blood T cell repertoires in COVID-19. Only in-frame clones appear in the TCRdb table, and some are missing; sequencing was by immunoSEQ multiplex PCR. The profile covers roughly 100,000 clones, with roughly 80% appearing a single time and approximately 3.3% taken by the ten largest. The sequencing sample was made of peripheral blood. The receptor set was obtained from a woman older than 75 with active or convalescent COVID-19.

The V gene is TRBV24-1, the J gene TRBJ2-3, with TRBD2 matching 7 bases. With V trimmed by 0 bases and J by 9 bases, 11 bases remained unmatched. Germline V gene sequence: CDR1 KGHDR, CDR2 SFDVKD. The CDR3 sequence is 16 residues long. CDR3 in amino acids: CATSDLRSGEHLTQYF. In DNA form, the CDR3 reads TGTGCCACCAGTGATTTGAGAAGCGGGGAACACCTCACGCAGTATTTT.

This clone was found once. The chain recombines TRBV19 with TRBJ2-1; perhaps TRBD2 as D (5 bases). V was clipped by 11 bases and J by 7 bases, with 12 bases between them. Germline-derived CDR1 and CDR2 are LNHDA and SQIVND (reference sequence). This CDR3 region has 11 residues. As DNA, the CDR3 is TGTGCCTTATATTCGGGAAATGAGCAGTTCTTC. Its translation: CALYSGNEQFF.

V and J are TRBV28 and TRBJ2-7; 13 nucleotides line up with TRBD2. The V gene end was trimmed by 5 bases and the J gene end by 3 bases; junction bases not matched to a gene: 4. From germline, CDR1 is MDHEN and CDR2 SYDVKM. CDR3 length: 15 amino acids. The CDR3 region has the DNA TGTGCCAGCAGTACTAGCGGGGGGGCCAACTACGAGCAGTACTTC. It translates to CASSTSGGANYEQYF.

This clone was seen a handful of times. Written as DNA, the CDR3 is TGTGCCAGCAGCTCCCGACAGGGGGCGAACAATGAGCAGTTCTTC. Encoded protein: CASSSRQGANNEQFF. The rearrangement links TRBV11-3 to TRBJ2-1; 10 nucleotides agree with TRBD1. The CDR3 length is 15 residues. V was pared by 4 bases and J by 5 bases, with 5 bases of the junction left unmatched. Germline V gene sequence: CDR1 SGHNT, CDR2 YENEEA.

V and J are TRBV5-6 and TRBJ2-7; 11 bases fit TRBD2. Germline V gives CDR1 SGHDT, CDR2 YYEEEE. V trimming: 1 base; J trimming: 4 bases; junction bases outside the gene matches: 1. The CDR3 loop spans 14 amino acids. The CDR3 nucleotides read TGTGCCAGCAGCTTGCCTAGCGGGAGGTACGAGCAGTACTTC. It is translated as CASSLPSGRYEQYF.

The chain uses TRBV5-1 and TRBJ2-7; D is perhaps TRBD1 (6 bases). The CDR3 totals 15 residues. Trimming removed 3 bases from V and 5 bases from J, with 18 bases in between. Germline loops: CDR1 SGHRS, CDR2 YFSETQ. In DNA form, the CDR3 reads TGCGCCAGCAGCTCCGAACAGGGTAAGGAGGACGAGCAGTACTTC. Translated, it gives CASSSEQGKEDEQYF.

The genes are TRBV28 and TRBJ1-1; TRBD1 matches 9 bases. With V trimmed by 6 bases and J by 1 base, 24 bases remained unmatched. Per germline, CDR1 MDHEN and CDR2 SYDVKM. CDR3 length: 21 residues. DNA for the CDR3: TGTGCCAGCAGCCGTATAGGAGCGGGAACCAGGACAGGGGTAAAGAACACTGAAGCTTTCTTT. Translated: CASSRIGAGTRTGVKNTEAFF.